This is a list of T cell receptor beta chains from one sample in a study of cytomegalovirus exposure and HLA in healthy donors. Using immunoSEQ multiplex PCR, the repertoire was profiled, and TCRdb retains in-frame clones only, with some absent. The sample gives over 100,000 clones, roughly 71% of which show up once; 5.4% is in the top ten. The sequencing input was PBMCs. These receptor sequences come from a woman between 70 and 85 years old in good health and CMV-seropositive. The CDR3 runs from the conserved cysteine through the conserved F or W. A D gene is named only where the DNA matches it firmly. Size is stated for part of the rows, as once, few or many counts, or as a class when the clone is expanded.

V gene: TRBV6-1; D gene: NA; clone size: NA; CDR3 length: 15; J gene: TRBJ2-7; CDR3 DNA: TGTGCCAGCAGCCTATCCCGTGGGACTTACTACGAGCAGTACTTC; CDR3 protein: CASSLSRGTYYEQYF
V gene: TRBV18; D gene: NA; clone size: NA; CDR3 length: 16; J gene: TRBJ2-2; CDR3 DNA: TGTGCCAGCTCACCGGAGGGGCCTACTAACACCGGGGAGCTGTTTTTT; CDR3 protein: CASSPEGPTNTGELFF
V gene: TRBV4-1; D gene: NA; clone size: NA; CDR3 length: 16; J gene: TRBJ2-2; CDR3 DNA: TGCGCCAGCACCCCGGAGACTATTTCGAACACCGGGGAGCTGTTTTTT; CDR3 protein: CASTPETISNTGELFF
V gene: TRBV6-5; D gene: NA; clone size: NA; CDR3 length: 12; J gene: TRBJ1-2; CDR3 DNA: TGTGCCACCTACCGGTATGGCTATGGCTACACCTTC; CDR3 protein: CATYRYGYGYTF
V gene: TRBV10-3; D gene: NA; clone size: NA; CDR3 length: 16; J gene: TRBJ2-2; CDR3 DNA: TGTGCCATCAGTGAGTTGCAGGGCGCGAACACCGGGGAGCTGTTTTTT; CDR3 protein: CAISELQGANTGELFF
V gene: TRBV10-3; D gene: TRBD1; clone size: NA; CDR3 length: 14; J gene: TRBJ1-1; CDR3 DNA: TGTGCCATCACTATACGACAGGGGTACGGTGAAGCTTTCTTT; CDR3 protein: CAITIRQGYGEAFF
V gene: TRBV12-5; D gene: NA; clone size: once; CDR3 length: 15; J gene: TRBJ1-4; CDR3 DNA: TGTGCTAGTGGTTTAGCCGCAGGGGCGGCTGAAAAACTGTTTTTT; CDR3 protein: CASGLAAGAAEKLFF
V gene: TRBV5-5; D gene: NA; clone size: NA; CDR3 length: 14; J gene: TRBJ1-2; CDR3 DNA: TGTGCCAGCAGCCGAAAGGGAGAGGACTATGGCTACACCTTC; CDR3 protein: CASSRKGEDYGYTF
V gene: TRBV7-2; D gene: NA; clone size: NA; CDR3 length: 15; J gene: TRBJ2-7; CDR3 DNA: TGTGCCAGCAGCTTAGCGGGGCCACAGGGAGACGAGCAGTACTTC; CDR3 protein: CASSLAGPQGDEQYF
V gene: TRBV6-1; D gene: NA; clone size: NA; CDR3 length: 15; J gene: TRBJ2-2; CDR3 DNA: TGTGCCAGCAGTGAAATGACAGCGAACACCGGGGAGCTGTTTTTT; CDR3 protein: CASSEMTANTGELFF
V gene: TRBV6-1; D gene: NA; clone size: once; CDR3 length: 14; J gene: TRBJ1-2; CDR3 DNA: TGTGCCTGTAATCCACGAACAGGGAATTGGGGCTACACCTTC; CDR3 protein: CACNPRTGNWGYTF
V gene: TRBV5-5; D gene: NA; clone size: NA; CDR3 length: 15; J gene: TRBJ1-2; CDR3 DNA: TGTGCCAGCAGCTTGTGGACTCCCGTTGAGGGTGGCTACACCTTC; CDR3 protein: CASSLWTPVEGGYTF
V gene: TRBV5-1; D gene: TRBD2; clone size: NA; CDR3 length: 17; J gene: TRBJ2-3; CDR3 DNA: TGCGCCAGCAGCTCCCGGACTAGCGGGGGGACAACAGATACGCAGTATTTT; CDR3 protein: CASSSRTSGGTTDTQYF
V gene: TRBV27; D gene: NA; clone size: NA; CDR3 length: 16; J gene: TRBJ1-1; CDR3 DNA: TGTGCCAGCAGTTGGCTCAATGCGGGGGCTAACACTGAAGCTTTCTTT; CDR3 protein: CASSWLNAGANTEAFF
V gene: TRBV9; D gene: TRBD2; clone size: NA; CDR3 length: 15; J gene: TRBJ2-3; CDR3 DNA: TGTGCCAGCAGCGTAGGCGGGGGGGCCCTAGATACGCAGTATTTT; CDR3 protein: CASSVGGGALDTQYF
V gene: TRBV30; D gene: NA; clone size: NA; CDR3 length: 12; J gene: TRBJ1-2; CDR3 DNA: TGTGCCTGGAGTCGATCGGGGTATGGCTACACCTTC; CDR3 protein: CAWSRSGYGYTF
V gene: TRBV10-3; D gene: TRBD1; clone size: NA; CDR3 length: 15; J gene: TRBJ2-7; CDR3 DNA: TGTGCCATCAGTGAGTCCCGGACAGGGTCCTACGAGCAGTACTTC; CDR3 protein: CAISESRTGSYEQYF
V gene: TRBV30; D gene: TRBD1; clone size: NA; CDR3 length: 12; J gene: TRBJ1-2; CDR3 DNA: TGTGCCTGGAGCCAGACAGGGCTTGGCTACACCTTC; CDR3 protein: CAWSQTGLGYTF
V gene: TRBV6-6; D gene: NA; clone size: NA; CDR3 length: 14; J gene: TRBJ1-1; CDR3 DNA: TGTGCCAGCAGCCTGAATATCGCGGACACTGAAGCTTTCTTT; CDR3 protein: CASSLNIADTEAFF
V gene: TRBV5-4; D gene: TRBD2; clone size: NA; CDR3 length: 18; J gene: TRBJ2-3; CDR3 DNA: TGTGCCAGCAGCGGCGGGACTAGCGGGGGGACAGTTTTGGATACGCAGTATTTT; CDR3 protein: CASSGGTSGGTVLDTQYF
V gene: TRBV10-3; D gene: TRBD1; clone size: NA; CDR3 length: 14; J gene: TRBJ1-2; CDR3 DNA: TGTGCCATCAGTTCAGGACAGGCTAACTATGGCTACACCTTC; CDR3 protein: CAISSGQANYGYTF
V gene: TRBV10-3; D gene: TRBD2; clone size: NA; CDR3 length: 16; J gene: TRBJ2-7; CDR3 DNA: TGTGCCATCAGTGAACTAGCGGGGGGGCCCTCCTACGAGCAGTACTTC; CDR3 protein: CAISELAGGPSYEQYF
V gene: TRBV7-8; D gene: NA; clone size: NA; CDR3 length: 15; J gene: TRBJ1-4; CDR3 DNA: TGTGCCAGCAAGCGGTCAGGCGGTTATAATGAAAAACTGTTTTTT; CDR3 protein: CASKRSGGYNEKLFF
V gene: TRBV30; D gene: TRBD1; clone size: NA; CDR3 length: 12; J gene: TRBJ2-7; CDR3 DNA: TGTGCCTGGAGTGTGACAGGGTCCGAGCAGTACTTC; CDR3 protein: CAWSVTGSEQYF
V gene: TRBV13; D gene: TRBD1; clone size: NA; CDR3 length: 17; J gene: TRBJ1-1; CDR3 DNA: TGTGCCAGCAGCTTACCAAACAGGGGGAGCATGAACACTGAAGCTTTCTTT; CDR3 protein: CASSLPNRGSMNTEAFF
V gene: TRBV27; D gene: TRBD2; clone size: NA; CDR3 length: 17; J gene: TRBJ2-1; CDR3 DNA: TGTGCCAGCAGTTTCGCCTTGGCGGGGGGTACCTACAATGAGCAGTTCTTC; CDR3 protein: CASSFALAGGTYNEQFF
V gene: TRBV6-5; D gene: TRBD2; clone size: NA; CDR3 length: 15; J gene: TRBJ2-1; CDR3 DNA: TGTGCCAGCAGTGCCGGGACTAGCGCAAGGAATGAGCAGTTCTTC; CDR3 protein: CASSAGTSARNEQFF
V gene: TRBV19; D gene: NA; clone size: medium-sized; CDR3 length: 15; J gene: TRBJ2-1; CDR3 DNA: TGTGCCAGTAGTATAATTCTAGCACGGAACAATGAGCAGTTCTTC; CDR3 protein: CASSIILARNNEQFF
V gene: TRBV5-1; D gene: NA; clone size: few; CDR3 length: 13; J gene: TRBJ2-7; CDR3 DNA: TGCGCCAGCAGCTTGTGGCAGGGCCCCGAGCAGTACTTC; CDR3 protein: CASSLWQGPEQYF
V gene: TRBV11-3; D gene: TRBD1; clone size: NA; CDR3 length: 15; J gene: TRBJ1-1; CDR3 DNA: TGTGCCAGCAGCTTAGGGACAGGTTCGAACACTGAAGCTTTCTTT; CDR3 protein: CASSLGTGSNTEAFF
V gene: TRBV5-4; D gene: TRBD1; clone size: NA; CDR3 length: 15; J gene: TRBJ1-4; CDR3 DNA: TGTGCCAGCAGCCCGAGGACAGGGGTGAATGAAAAACTGTTTTTT; CDR3 protein: CASSPRTGVNEKLFF
V gene: TRBV5-8; D gene: NA; clone size: NA; CDR3 length: 13; J gene: TRBJ2-5; CDR3 DNA: TGTGCCAGCGTCAGAACTAGCAAAGAGACCCAGTACTTC; CDR3 protein: CASVRTSKETQYF
V gene: TRBV9; D gene: TRBD2; clone size: NA; CDR3 length: 20; J gene: TRBJ2-7; CDR3 DNA: TGTGCCAGCAGCTCCCAGGTCCCACTAGCGGGGGGCCAATATTCCTACGAGCAGTACTTC; CDR3 protein: CASSSQVPLAGGQYSYEQYF
V gene: TRBV7-8; D gene: TRBD1; clone size: NA; CDR3 length: 15; J gene: TRBJ1-5; CDR3 DNA: TGTGCCAGCACCCCAGACGGACAGGGCGTTCAGCCCCAGCATTTT; CDR3 protein: CASTPDGQGVQPQHF
V gene: TRBV2; D gene: NA; clone size: few; CDR3 length: 14; J gene: TRBJ1-4; CDR3 DNA: TGTGCCAGCAGTCTACAGGGATCTGGGGAAAAACTGTTTTTT; CDR3 protein: CASSLQGSGEKLFF
V gene: TRBV6-4; D gene: TRBD1; clone size: NA; CDR3 length: 18; J gene: TRBJ1-2; CDR3 DNA: TGTGCCAGCAGTGATTTTCAGGGGGCCACCCCTTCTCTCTATGGCTACACCTTC; CDR3 protein: CASSDFQGATPSLYGYTF
V gene: TRBV2; D gene: NA; clone size: NA; CDR3 length: 14; J gene: TRBJ2-7; CDR3 DNA: TGTGCCAGCAGCGACAGTTTGGTGGCTTACGAGCAGTACTTC; CDR3 protein: CASSDSLVAYEQYF
V gene: TRBV30; D gene: TRBD2; clone size: NA; CDR3 length: 12; J gene: TRBJ2-7; CDR3 DNA: TGTGCCTGCGGGGGGGTGTTGAGCGAGCAGTACTTC; CDR3 protein: CACGGVLSEQYF
V gene: TRBV5-1; D gene: NA; clone size: NA; CDR3 length: 13; J gene: TRBJ2-7; CDR3 DNA: TGCGCCAGCAGCTTGCGACTAGACTACGAGCAGTACTTC; CDR3 protein: CASSLRLDYEQYF
V gene: TRBV30; D gene: NA; clone size: NA; CDR3 length: 14; J gene: TRBJ2-3; CDR3 DNA: TGTGCCTGGAGTGTAGACACTAGCACAGATACGCAGTATTTT; CDR3 protein: CAWSVDTSTDTQYF
V gene: TRBV5-1; D gene: TRBD1; clone size: NA; CDR3 length: 16; J gene: TRBJ2-2; CDR3 DNA: TGCGCCAGCAGCCTCCCCGGGACAGGCGACACCGGGGAGCTGTTTTTT; CDR3 protein: CASSLPGTGDTGELFF